This T cell receptor beta chain emerged from a study of CD8 T cells in ankylosing spondylitis. Study conclusions and caveats: There was a TCR beta motif, made of eight highly homologous variants, that appeared characteristic of ankylosing spondylitis blood.

As to this clonotype: Its specificity is not known.

TCRdb called the 5' RACE reads again in MiXCR, with one record for every CDR3 protein. This table has over 150,000 distinct CDR3 sequences, roughly 13% appearing once. The V gene's germline CDR1 is SGDLS and CDR2 YYNGEE. Trimming stripped 3 bases from V and 5 bases from J, with 12 bases between. This CDR3 comprises 14 residues. What was sequenced was blood, either unsorted or a sorted T cell fraction (not recorded which). V and J are TRBV9 and TRBJ2-1; D gene unclear. The source of this sequence is a male donor with ankylosing spondylitis or in good health (not recorded which). The CDR3 nucleotides read TGTGCCAGCAGCGGCCCTTTGTTCCACAATGAGCAGTTCTTC. Translation gives CASSGPLFHNEQFF.